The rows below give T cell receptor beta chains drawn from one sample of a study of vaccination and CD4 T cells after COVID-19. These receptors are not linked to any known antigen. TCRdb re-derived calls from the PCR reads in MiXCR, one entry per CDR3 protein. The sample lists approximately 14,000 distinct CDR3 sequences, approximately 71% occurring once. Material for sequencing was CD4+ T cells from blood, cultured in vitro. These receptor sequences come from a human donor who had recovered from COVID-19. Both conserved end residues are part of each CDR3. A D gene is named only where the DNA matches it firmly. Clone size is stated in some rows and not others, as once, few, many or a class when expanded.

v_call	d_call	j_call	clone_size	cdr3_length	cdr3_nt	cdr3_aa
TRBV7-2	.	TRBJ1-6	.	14	TGTGCCAGCAGCCCAGAAGGGGTGGCTTCACCCCTCCACTTT	CASSPEGVASPLHF
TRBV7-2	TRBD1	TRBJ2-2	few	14	TGTGCCAGCAGCGGACAGGGCTACACCGGGGAGCTGTTTTTT	CASSGQGYTGELFF
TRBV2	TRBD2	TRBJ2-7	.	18	TGTGCCAGCAGTGACCTGGGCAGGGGACTAGCGGGAGTGTACGAGCAGTACTTC	CASSDLGRGLAGVYEQYF
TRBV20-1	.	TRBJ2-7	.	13	TGCAGTGTTGTGGACCATATCGGGCTCGAGCAGTACTTC	CSVVDHIGLEQYF
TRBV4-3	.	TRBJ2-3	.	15	TGCGCCAGCAGCCAAGGAAGGGGTAGCACAGATACGCAGTATTTT	CASSQGRGSTDTQYF
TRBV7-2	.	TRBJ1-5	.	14	TGTGCCAGCAGCTTAAGTAGGGGCAATCAGCCCCAGCATTTT	CASSLSRGNQPQHF
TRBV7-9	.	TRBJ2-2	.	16	TGTGCCAGCAGCTTGCAGGGGCCGGCGAACACCGGGGAGCTGTTTTTT	CASSLQGPANTGELFF
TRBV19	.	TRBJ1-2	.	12	TGTGCCAGTAGTATCATTGGAGTTGGCTACACCTTC	CASSIIGVGYTF
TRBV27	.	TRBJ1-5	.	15	TGTGCCAGCAGTTTATCGTCTTCTCCTAATCAGCCCCAGCATTTT	CASSLSSSPNQPQHF
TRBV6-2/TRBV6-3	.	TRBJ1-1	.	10	TGTGCCAGCAGTTACTCTGAAGCTTTCTTT	CASSYSEAFF
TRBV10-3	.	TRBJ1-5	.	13	TGTGCCATCAGTGGACAGAGCAATCAGCCCCAGCATTTT	CAISGQSNQPQHF
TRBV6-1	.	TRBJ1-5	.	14	TGTGCCAGCAGTGAAGCCCCGGGCAATCAGCCCCAGCATTTT	CASSEAPGNQPQHF
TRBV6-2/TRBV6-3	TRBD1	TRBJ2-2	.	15	TGTGCCAGCAGTGCCCCGGGACAGATCACCGGGGAGCTGTTTTTT	CASSAPGQITGELFF
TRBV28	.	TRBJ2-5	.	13	TGTGCCAGCAGCTACCCCGCGGTCGAGACCCAGTACTTC	CASSYPAVETQYF
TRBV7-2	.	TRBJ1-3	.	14	TGTGCCAGCAGTGAACAGGGCGGTGGAAACACCATATATTTT	CASSEQGGGNTIYF
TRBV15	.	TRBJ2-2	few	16	TGTGCCACCAGCAGCCCCGCAGGGTACGGCACCGGGGAGCTGTTTTTT	CATSSPAGYGTGELFF
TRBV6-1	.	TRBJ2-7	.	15	TGTGCCAGCAGACCGACGGCCCCGGCCAGCTACGAGCAGTACTTC	CASRPTAPASYEQYF
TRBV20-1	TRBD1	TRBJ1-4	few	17	TGCAGTGCTAGAGATCCCACCAGACAGGGGGCGGGGGAAAAACTGTTTTTT	CSARDPTRQGAGEKLFF
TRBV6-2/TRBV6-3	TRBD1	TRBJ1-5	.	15	TGTGCCAGCAGTTATCAGGGGGGTAAGCATCAGCCCCAGCATTTT	CASSYQGGKHQPQHF
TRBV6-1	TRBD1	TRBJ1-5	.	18	TGTGCCAGCAGCCGAGTTGGACAGGGGGCTGGCCGGCAACAGCCCCAGCATTTT	CASSRVGQGAGRQQPQHF
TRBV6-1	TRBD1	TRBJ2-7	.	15	TGTGCCAGCAGGGTACCGGGACAGGGGAACCACGAGCAGTACTTC	CASRVPGQGNHEQYF
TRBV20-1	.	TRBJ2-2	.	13	TGCAGTGCTAGAGTGGGAGCGGTCGGGGAGCTGTTTTTT	CSARVGAVGELFF
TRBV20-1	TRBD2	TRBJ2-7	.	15	TGCAGTGCTACTGCTAGCACGGCGGGAGGGCGGGAGCAGTACTTC	CSATASTAGGREQYF
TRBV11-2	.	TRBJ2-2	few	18	TGTGCCAGCAGCTTACGGGTTATAAGGCGGGCGAACACCGGGGAGCTGTTTTTT	CASSLRVIRRANTGELFF
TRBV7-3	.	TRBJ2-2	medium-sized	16	TGTGCCAGCAGCCGTGGGGGAAACGCGAACACCGGGGAGCTGTTTTTT	CASSRGGNANTGELFF
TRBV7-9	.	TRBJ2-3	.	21	TGTGCCGCCCAGGTGGGCCGAATCAAGGGACGGTTTGATGACCACACGGATACGCAGTATTTT	CAAQVGRIKGRFDDHTDTQYF
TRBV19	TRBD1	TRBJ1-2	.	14	TGTGCCAGTAGTATCAGGACAGGGGCTGCTGGCTACACCTTC	CASSIRTGAAGYTF
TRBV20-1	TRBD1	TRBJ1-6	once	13	TGCAGTGCCGGGACAGGGGGCGGCTCACCCCTCCACTTT	CSAGTGGGSPLHF
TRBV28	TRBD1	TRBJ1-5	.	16	TGTGCCAGCAGTAACTCCTTACGGACAGGGAATCAGCCCCAGCATTTT	CASSNSLRTGNQPQHF
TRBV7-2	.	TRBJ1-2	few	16	TGTGCCAGCAGCTTACAAGGGGTCGGGCCACGGAGGGGCTACACCTTC	CASSLQGVGPRRGYTF
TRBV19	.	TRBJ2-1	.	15	TGTGCCAGTAGTATAGAACTCGGGCTAGGCAATGAGCAGTTCTTC	CASSIELGLGNEQFF
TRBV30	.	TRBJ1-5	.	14	TGTGCCTGGAGCCGGGGGCATGGAAATCAGCCCCAGCATTTT	CAWSRGHGNQPQHF
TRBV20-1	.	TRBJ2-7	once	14	TGCAGTGCTAGAGCCCCCCGGGGAACCTACGAGCAGTACTTC	CSARAPRGTYEQYF
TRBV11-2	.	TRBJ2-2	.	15	TGTGCCAGCAGCTTAGTGTCGAGCAACACCGGGGAGCTGTTTTTT	CASSLVSSNTGELFF
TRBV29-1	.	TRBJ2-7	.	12	TGCAGCGTTGGGAGGGTATCGTACGAGCAGTACTTC	CSVGRVSYEQYF
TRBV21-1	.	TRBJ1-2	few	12	TGTGCCAGCATCCCCGGACAGAGGGGCTACACCTTC	CASIPGQRGYTF
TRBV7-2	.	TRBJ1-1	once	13	TGTGCCAGCAGCCCCTGGGGTAAAGCTGAAGCTTTCTTT	CASSPWGKAEAFF
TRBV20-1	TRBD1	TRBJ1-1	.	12	TGCAGTGGAGGACAGGGTAACACTGAAGCTTTCTTT	CSGGQGNTEAFF
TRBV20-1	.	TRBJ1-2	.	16	TGCAGTGCTACCCCGATCCTCTCTCCCGTGAACTATGGCTACACCTTC	CSATPILSPVNYGYTF
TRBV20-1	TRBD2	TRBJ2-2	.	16	TGCAGTGCAACGGGACTAGCGGGCCTGAACACCGGGGAGCTGTTTTTT	CSATGLAGLNTGELFF
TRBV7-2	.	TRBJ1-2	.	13	TGTGCCAGCAGCTTGAGAGGGGCCTATGGCTACACCTTC	CASSLRGAYGYTF
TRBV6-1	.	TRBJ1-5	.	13	TGTGCCAGCATGAGCAGAAGCAATCAGCCCCAGCATTTT	CASMSRSNQPQHF
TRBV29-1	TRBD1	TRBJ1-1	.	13	TGCAGCGTGACGACAGGGCTTGGCACTGAAGCTTTCTTT	CSVTTGLGTEAFF
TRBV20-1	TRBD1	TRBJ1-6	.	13	TGCAGTGCTAGTAGGGACAGGGGTTCACCCCTCCACTTT	CSASRDRGSPLHF
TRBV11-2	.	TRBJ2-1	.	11	TGTGCCAGCAGCTTAGAACTAGTGCAGTTCTTC	CASSLELVQFF
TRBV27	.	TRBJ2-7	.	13	TGTGCCAGCAGTTTATCAGCCTACTACGAGCAGTACTTC	CASSLSAYYEQYF
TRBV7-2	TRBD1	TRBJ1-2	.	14	TGTGCCAGCAGCTTTGGGCAGGGGGCGGGCGGCTACACCTTC	CASSFGQGAGGYTF
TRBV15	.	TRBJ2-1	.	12	TGTGCCATCGGCGGAGGGTTTAATGAGCAGTTCTTC	CAIGGGFNEQFF
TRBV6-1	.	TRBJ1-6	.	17	TGTGCCAGCAGTAGGCCCGACGGAGCAGGTCATAATTCACCCCTCCACTTT	CASSRPDGAGHNSPLHF
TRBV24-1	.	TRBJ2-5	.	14	TGTGCCACCAGTGATAGGAGGCTCCAAGAGACCCAGTACTTC	CATSDRRLQETQYF
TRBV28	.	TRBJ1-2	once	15	TGTGCCAGCAGTTCCTTCTGGGGGGCGCAGAACGGCTACACCTTC	CASSSFWGAQNGYTF
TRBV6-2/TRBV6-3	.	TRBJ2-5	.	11	TGTGCCAGCAGTCTTCACGAGACCCAGTACTTC	CASSLHETQYF
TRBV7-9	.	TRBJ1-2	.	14	TGTGCCAGCAGCGCGGGACACGTCCCTAGCGGCTACACCTTC	CASSAGHVPSGYTF
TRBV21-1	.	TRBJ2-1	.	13	TGTGCCAGCAACGGGTCAGGGATCAATGAGCAGTTCTTC	CASNGSGINEQFF
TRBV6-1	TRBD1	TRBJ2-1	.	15	TGTGCCAGCACAGTCGGGACAGGGTCTGAGAATGAGCAGTTCTTC	CASTVGTGSENEQFF
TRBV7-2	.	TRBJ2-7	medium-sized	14	TGTGCCAGCAGCTTTTCGACAGGCTCCTACGAGCAGTACTTC	CASSFSTGSYEQYF
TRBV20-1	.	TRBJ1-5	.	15	TGCAGTGCAACCAGGGACTATACGGGCAATCAGCCCCAGCATTTT	CSATRDYTGNQPQHF
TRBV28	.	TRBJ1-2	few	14	TGTGCCAGCAGTATCCTCCCGGGTCCGGGCGGCTACACCTTC	CASSILPGPGGYTF